This T cell receptor (beta chain) was identified during a study of cytomegalovirus exposure and HLA in healthy donors. The germline CDR1 and CDR2 sequences are SEHNR and FQNEAQ (reference sequence). This CDR3 has 16 amino acids. With 5 bases clipped from V and 6 bases from J, the junction kept 12 bases outside the gene matches. The PCR had 60 Vbeta and 13 Jbeta primers. Assay: immunoSEQ multiplex PCR; the TCRdb copy retains only in-frame clones and omits some. This sample's table has fewer than 30,000 clones. The chain recombines TRBV7-9 with TRBJ1-5; 8 positions agree with TRBD1. This clonotype was obtained from a man aged 25 to 40 in good health and CMV-seronegative. Source material: PBMCs. CDR3 loop: CASSPEGQGTSQPQHF. CDR3 sequence (DNA): TGTGCCAGCAGCCCGGAAGGACAGGGAACAAGTCAGCCCCAGCATTTT. Supplemented by reference TRBV7-9 and TRBJ1-5, the full variable domain reads DTGVSQNPRHKITKRGQNVTFRCDPISEHNRLYWYRQTLGQGPEFLTYFQNEAQLEKSRLLSDRFSAERPKGSFSTLEIQRTEQGDSAMYLCASSPEGQGTSQPQHFGDGTRLSIL.